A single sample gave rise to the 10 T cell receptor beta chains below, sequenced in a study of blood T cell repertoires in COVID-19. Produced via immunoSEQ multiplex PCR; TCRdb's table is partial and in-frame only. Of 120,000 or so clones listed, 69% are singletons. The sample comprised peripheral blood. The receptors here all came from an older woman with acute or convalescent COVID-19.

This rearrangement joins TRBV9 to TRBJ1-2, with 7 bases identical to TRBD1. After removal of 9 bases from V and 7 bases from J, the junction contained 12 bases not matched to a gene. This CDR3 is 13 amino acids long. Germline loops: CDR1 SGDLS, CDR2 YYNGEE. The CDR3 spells CATRPGQRGGYTF. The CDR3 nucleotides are TGTGCCACCCGACCGGGACAGAGAGGTGGCTACACCTTC.

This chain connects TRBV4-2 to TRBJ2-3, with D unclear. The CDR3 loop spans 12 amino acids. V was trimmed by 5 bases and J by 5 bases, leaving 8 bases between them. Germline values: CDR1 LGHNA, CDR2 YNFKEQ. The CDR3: CASSYLKDTQYF. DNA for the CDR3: TGTGCCAGCAGCTATTTAAAAGATACGCAGTATTTT.

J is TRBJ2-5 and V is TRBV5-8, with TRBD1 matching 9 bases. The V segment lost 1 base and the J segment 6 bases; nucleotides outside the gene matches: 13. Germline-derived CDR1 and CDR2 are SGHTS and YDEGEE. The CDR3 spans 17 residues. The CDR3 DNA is TGTGCCAGCAGCTTGCGGGGTAGTTGGGACAGGGAAAAGACCCAGTACTTC. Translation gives CASSLRGSWDREKTQYF.

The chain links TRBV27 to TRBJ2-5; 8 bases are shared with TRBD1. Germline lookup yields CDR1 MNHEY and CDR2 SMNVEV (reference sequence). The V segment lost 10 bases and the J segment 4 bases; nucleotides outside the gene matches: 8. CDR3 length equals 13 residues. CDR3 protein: CATRPGGVETQYF. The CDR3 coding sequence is TGTGCCACCAGACCAGGGGGCGTAGAGACCCAGTACTTC.

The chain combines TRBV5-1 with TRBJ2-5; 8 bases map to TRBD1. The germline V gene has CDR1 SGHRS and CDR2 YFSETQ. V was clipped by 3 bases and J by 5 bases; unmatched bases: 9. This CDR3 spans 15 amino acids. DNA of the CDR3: TGCGCCAGCAGCTCCGGACAGGGCAGGTGGGAGACCCAGTACTTC. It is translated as CASSSGQGRWETQYF. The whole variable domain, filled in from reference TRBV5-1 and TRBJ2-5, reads KAGVTQTPRYLIKTRGQQVTLSCSPISGHRSVSWYQQTPGQGLQFLFEYFSETQRNKGNFPGRFSGRQFSNSRSEMNVSTLELGDSALYLCASSSGQGRWETQYFGPGTRLLVL.

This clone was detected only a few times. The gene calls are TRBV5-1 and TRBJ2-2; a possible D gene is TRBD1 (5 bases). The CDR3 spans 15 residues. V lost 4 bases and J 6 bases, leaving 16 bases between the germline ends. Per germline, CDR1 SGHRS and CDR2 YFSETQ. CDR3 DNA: TGCGCCAGCAGCCCGGACATTAGAACGGCCGGGGAGCTGTTTTTT. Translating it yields CASSPDIRTAGELFF.

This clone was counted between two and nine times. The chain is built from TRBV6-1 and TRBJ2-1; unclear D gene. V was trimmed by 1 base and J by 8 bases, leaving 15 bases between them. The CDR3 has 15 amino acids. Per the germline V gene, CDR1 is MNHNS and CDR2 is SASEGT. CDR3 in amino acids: CASSEVVARGHEQFF. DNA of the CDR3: TGTGCCAGCAGTGAAGTAGTCGCGCGAGGCCATGAGCAGTTCTTC.

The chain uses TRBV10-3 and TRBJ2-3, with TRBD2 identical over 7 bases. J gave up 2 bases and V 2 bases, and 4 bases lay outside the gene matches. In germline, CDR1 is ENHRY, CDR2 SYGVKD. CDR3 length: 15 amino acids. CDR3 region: CAISERGDPTDTQYF. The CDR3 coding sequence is TGTGCCATCAGTGAGCGGGGGGACCCCACAGATACGCAGTATTTT.

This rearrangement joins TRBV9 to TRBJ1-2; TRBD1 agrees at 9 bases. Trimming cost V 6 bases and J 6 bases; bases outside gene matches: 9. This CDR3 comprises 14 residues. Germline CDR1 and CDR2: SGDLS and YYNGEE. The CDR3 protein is CASNRGQGGHGYTF. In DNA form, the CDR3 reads TGTGCCAGCAACCGGGGACAGGGAGGTCATGGCTACACCTTC.

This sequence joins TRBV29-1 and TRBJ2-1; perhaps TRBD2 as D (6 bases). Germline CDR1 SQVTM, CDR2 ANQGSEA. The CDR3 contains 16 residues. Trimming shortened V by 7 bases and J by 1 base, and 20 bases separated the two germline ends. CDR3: CSANPAGGRSYNEQFF. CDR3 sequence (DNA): TGCAGCGCGAACCCTGCCGGGGGTAGGTCCTACAATGAGCAGTTCTTC.